The clone carrying this TCR beta chain turned up a few times. V gave up 4 bases and J gave up 5 bases; unmatched junction bases: 5. The CDR3 is made up of 15 amino acids. Germline V gene data show CDR1 as MNHEY and CDR2 as SMNVEV (reference sequence). The authors ran a second PCR of about 7 to 11 cycles using a sample-barcoded 5' primer and a J-beta primer mix. In TCRdb, the 5' RACE reads were re-called with MiXCR into one record per CDR3 protein. This sample has 800,000 to 1,300,000 distinct CDR3 sequences, with approximately 26% found just once. The data are from a study of blood T cells in healthy people across ages. The same sample was also used in a study of T cells of mothers and their children. That investigation notes: A handful of children and their three healthy Caucasian mothers were the donors. cDNA was synthesized from all extracted RNA at about 1.4 ug per reaction. A slight, non-significant increase in overlap was found for related mother-child pairs relative to unrelated pairs.

This receptor was obtained from a girl aged 2-9 years in good health. The sample taken for sequencing was blood. The chain joins TRBV27 to TRBJ2-1; 10 positions agree with TRBD2. The CDR3 sequence: CASSSGLAVNNEQFF. In DNA form, the CDR3 reads TGTGCCAGCAGTTCCGGACTAGCGGTCAACAATGAGCAGTTCTTC.